This TCR beta chain appears in the sequencing data of a study of blood T cell repertoires in COVID-19. Germline lookup yields CDR1 MDHEN and CDR2 SYDVKM. CDR3 size: 14 residues. V gave up 4 bases and J gave up 4 bases, with 14 bases separating them. The repertoire was sequenced with immunoSEQ multiplex PCR; TCRdb's copy has only in-frame clones and lacks some. The table records 220,000 or so clones, 80% to 90% of them present only once. The receptor was derived from a man aged 50-59 years who had been exposed to COVID-19. Sequencing used PBMCs or T cells enriched from blood (not recorded which). This chain uses TRBV28 with TRBJ2-7, with D tentatively TRBD1 (6 bases). The chain's CDR3 is CASSSQGLMYEQYF. The DNA of the CDR3 is TGTGCCAGCAGTTCCCAGGGGTTGATGTACGAGCAGTACTTC.